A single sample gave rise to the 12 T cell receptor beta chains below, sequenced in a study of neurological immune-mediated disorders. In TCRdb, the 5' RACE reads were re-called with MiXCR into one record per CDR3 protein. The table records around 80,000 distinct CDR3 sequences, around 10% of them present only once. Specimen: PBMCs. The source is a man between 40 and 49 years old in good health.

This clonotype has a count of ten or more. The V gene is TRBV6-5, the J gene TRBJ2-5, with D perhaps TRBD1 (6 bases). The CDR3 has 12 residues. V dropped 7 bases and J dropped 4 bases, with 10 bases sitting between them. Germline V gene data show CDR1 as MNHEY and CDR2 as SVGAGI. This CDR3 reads CASTATGETQYF. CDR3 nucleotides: TGTGCCAGCACCGCGACAGGAGAGACCCAGTACTTC.

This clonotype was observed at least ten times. The CDR3: CASRSGSGLTHTEAFF. CDR3 nucleotide sequence: TGCGCCAGCAGGTCGGGGTCAGGGCTGACCCACACTGAAGCTTTCTTT. The chain carries TRBV5-1 and TRBJ1-1, with D possibly matching TRBD1 (5 bases). Trimming cost V 5 bases and J 3 bases, with 20 bases left between them. Germline V lookup: CDR1 SGHRS, CDR2 YFSETQ. CDR3 length equals 16 residues.

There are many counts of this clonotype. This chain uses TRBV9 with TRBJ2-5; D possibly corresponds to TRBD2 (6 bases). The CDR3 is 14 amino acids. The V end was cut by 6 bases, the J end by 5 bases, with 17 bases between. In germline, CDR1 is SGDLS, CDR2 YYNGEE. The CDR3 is CASNGGDLGETQYF. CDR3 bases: TGTGCCAGCAACGGCGGGGACTTAGGGGAGACCCAGTACTTC.

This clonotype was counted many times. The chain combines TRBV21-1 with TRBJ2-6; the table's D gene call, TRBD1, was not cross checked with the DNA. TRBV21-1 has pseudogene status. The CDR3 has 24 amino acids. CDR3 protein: CASSKVGPFVWVALSSSGANVLTF. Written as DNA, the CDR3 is TGTGCCAGCAGCAAAGTCGGCCCGTTTGTCTGGGTAGCGCTGTCAAGCTCTGGGGCCAACGTCCTGACTTTC.

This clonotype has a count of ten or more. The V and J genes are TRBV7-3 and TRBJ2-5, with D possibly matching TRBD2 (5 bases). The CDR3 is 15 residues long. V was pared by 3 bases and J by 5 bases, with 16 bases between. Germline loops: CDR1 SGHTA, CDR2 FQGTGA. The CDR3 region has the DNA TGTGCCAGCAGCTTGCGGGCGGGTGAATGGGAGACCCAGTACTTC. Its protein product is CASSLRAGEWETQYF.

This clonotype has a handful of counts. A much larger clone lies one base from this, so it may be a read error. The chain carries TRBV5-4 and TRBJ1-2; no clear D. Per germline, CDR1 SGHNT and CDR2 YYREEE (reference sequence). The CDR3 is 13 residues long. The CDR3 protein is CANSLIQIHGYTF. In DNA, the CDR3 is TGTGCCAACAGCCTAATACAGATTCATGGCTACACCTTC.

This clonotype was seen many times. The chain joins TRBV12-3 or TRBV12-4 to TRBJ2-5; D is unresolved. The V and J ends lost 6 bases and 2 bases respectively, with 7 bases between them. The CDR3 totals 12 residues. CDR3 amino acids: CASRRTQETQYF. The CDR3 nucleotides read TGTGCCAGCAGGAGAACTCAAGAGACCCAGTACTTC.

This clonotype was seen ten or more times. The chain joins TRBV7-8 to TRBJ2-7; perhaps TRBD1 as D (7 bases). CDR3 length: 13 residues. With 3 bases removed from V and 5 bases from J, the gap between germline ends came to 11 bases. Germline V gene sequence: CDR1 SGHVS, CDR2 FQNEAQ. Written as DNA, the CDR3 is TGTGCCAGCAGCTTGGACAGGAGGGACGAGCAGTACTTC. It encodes CASSLDRRDEQYF.

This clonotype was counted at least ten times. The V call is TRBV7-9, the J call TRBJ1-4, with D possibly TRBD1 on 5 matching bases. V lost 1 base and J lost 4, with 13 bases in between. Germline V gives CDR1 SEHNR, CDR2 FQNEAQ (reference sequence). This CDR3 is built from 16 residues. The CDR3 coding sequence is TGTGCCAGCAGCTTAGGTCTAGACAGAGTTAATGAAAAACTGTTTTTT. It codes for CASSLGLDRVNEKLFF.

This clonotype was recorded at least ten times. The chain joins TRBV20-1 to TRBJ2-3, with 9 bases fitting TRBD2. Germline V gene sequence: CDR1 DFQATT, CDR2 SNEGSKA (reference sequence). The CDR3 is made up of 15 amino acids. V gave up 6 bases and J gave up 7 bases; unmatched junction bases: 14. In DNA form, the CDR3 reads TGCAGTGCAAAGGGAGCTAGCGGGGAATTAAATACGCAGTATTTT. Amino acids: CSAKGASGELNTQYF.

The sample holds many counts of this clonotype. Here the CDR3 DNA reads TGTGCCAGCAGTACCCGGGCTCAGACCTACGAGCAGTACTTC. Protein product: CASSTRAQTYEQYF. V is TRBV27 and J is TRBJ2-7; D is ambiguous. The germline V gene encodes CDR1 MNHEY and CDR2 SMNVEV (reference sequence). The V gene lost 5 bases and the J gene lost 2 bases, with 13 bases spanning the gap. This CDR3 is 14 amino acids long.

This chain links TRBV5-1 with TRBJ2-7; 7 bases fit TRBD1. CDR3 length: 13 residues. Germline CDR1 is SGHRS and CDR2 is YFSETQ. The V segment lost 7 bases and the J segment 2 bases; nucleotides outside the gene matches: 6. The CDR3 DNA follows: TGCGCCAGCGACAGGGCCCCTACCTACGAGCAGTACTTC. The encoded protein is CASDRAPTYEQYF.